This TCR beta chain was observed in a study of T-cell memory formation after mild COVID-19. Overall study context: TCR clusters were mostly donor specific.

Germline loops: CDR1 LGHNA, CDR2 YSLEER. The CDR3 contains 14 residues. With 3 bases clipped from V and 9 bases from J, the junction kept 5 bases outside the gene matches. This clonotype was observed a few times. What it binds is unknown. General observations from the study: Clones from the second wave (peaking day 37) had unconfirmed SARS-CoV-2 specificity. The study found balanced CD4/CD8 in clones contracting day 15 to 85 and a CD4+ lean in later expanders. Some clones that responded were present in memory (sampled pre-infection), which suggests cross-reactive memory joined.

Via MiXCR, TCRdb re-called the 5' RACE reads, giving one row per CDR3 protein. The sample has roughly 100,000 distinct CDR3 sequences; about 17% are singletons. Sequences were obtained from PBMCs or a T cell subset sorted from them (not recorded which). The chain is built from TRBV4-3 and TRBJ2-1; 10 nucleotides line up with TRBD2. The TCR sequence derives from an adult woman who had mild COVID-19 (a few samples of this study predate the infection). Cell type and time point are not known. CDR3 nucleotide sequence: TGCGCCAGCAGCCACCTGAGGACTAGCGGTGAGCAGTTCTTC. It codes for CASSHLRTSGEQFF.